This entry describes one T cell receptor beta chain. The antigen remains undetermined. The sample is drawn from a study of graft-versus-host responses after intestinal transplantation. Across the study: Isolated intestinal, liver-intestinal, or multivisceral transplants were what recipients had. All recipients got anti-thymocyte globulin induction, then tacrolimus and steroids for about 3 years. Whole-study results and caveats: Allografts of one patient group, those with graft-donor T cell macrochimerism, had high graft-versus-host to host-versus-graft clonal ratios. Among recipient marrow samples, GvH clones were found; some appeared first in ileum or blood.

The CDR3 is 12 residues long. The ends were cut back, 1 base at V and 1 base at J, with 1 base in the middle. Germline V CDR1 and CDR2: LGHNT, FRNRAP. Only in-frame clones appear in the TCRdb table, and some are missing; sequencing was by immunoSEQ multiplex PCR. The sample includes tens of thousands of clones, roughly 95% of them seen just once. The chain joins TRBV12-5 to TRBJ1-1, with no clear D. The specimen comprised unstimulated CD8+ T cells sorted from spleen or lymph node cells, sampled before transplant. The clonotype comes from a human donor who was the organ donor for an intestinal transplant. The CDR3 sequence: CASGLGNTEAFF. The CDR3 bases are TGTGCTAGTGGTTTGGGGAACACTGAAGCTTTCTTT.